Below, 14 T cell receptor beta chains from the same sample are listed, as sequenced in a study of OX40 agonist ivuxolimab in advanced cancers. This table comes from immunoSEQ multiplex PCR, and its TCRdb copy is limited to in-frame clones, with some not included. Here the sample spans 30,000 to 40,000 clones, roughly 80% being singletons. The input for sequencing was CD4+ or CD8+ T cells sorted from blood, taken in a trial of the OX40 agonist ivuxolimab. The receptors stem from an adult with an advanced solid tumor such as melanoma, head and neck, liver or kidney cancer.

The chain carries TRBV7-9 and TRBJ2-2; TRBD2 matches 7 bases. CDR1 SEHNR and CDR2 FQNEAQ come from the germline V gene (reference sequence). After removal of 5 bases from V and 4 bases from J, the junction contained 7 bases not matched to a gene. This CDR3 contains 15 residues. The CDR3 DNA reads TGTGCCAGCAGCCCGGGACTACCTCTCACCGGGGAGCTGTTTTTT. It codes for CASSPGLPLTGELFF.

The J gene is TRBJ1-2, the V gene TRBV2; 7 bases agree with TRBD1. The ends lost 4 bases at V and 4 bases at J; junction bases unmatched: 6. This CDR3 region has 14 residues. Germline CDR1 is SNHLY and CDR2 is FYNNEI. The CDR3 DNA is TGTGCCAGCAGTGTAGAGGGGGCTAGCTATGGCTACACCTTC. This encodes CASSVEGASYGYTF.

Regarding this clone: Because the CDR3's place on the DNA is in doubt, the DNA is left out and the CDR3 is given as listed by TCRdb. This sequence joins TRBV1 and TRBJ2-4; the DNA was not compared with TRBD2, the D call given in the table. TRBV1 is deemed a pseudogene. Ends included, the CDR3 has 17 residues. The CDR3 loop reads CTSSQVGCGADKNIQYF.

This chain uses TRBV7-8 with TRBJ1-4; possible D gene TRBD1, 5 bases. The V end lost 1 base, the J end lost 7 bases, and 16 bases lay between the germline ends. Per the germline V gene, CDR1 is SGHVS and CDR2 is FQNEAQ. This CDR3 has 16 amino acids. The DNA of the CDR3 is TGTGCCAGCAGCTTAGGTCAGGGTGGTTATGGTGAAAAACTGTTTTTT. Translated: CASSLGQGGYGEKLFF.

This clone was recorded a few times. This sequence joins TRBV7-2 and TRBJ2-2; 9 bases agree with TRBD1. The CDR3 length is 16 residues. Germline CDR1 is SGHTA and CDR2 is FQGNSA. The V and J ends lost 1 base and 6 bases, in that order; junction bases with no gene match: 6. For the CDR3, the DNA is TGTGCCAGCAGCTTAGTCGGGGGACAGGGACCCGGGGAGCTGTTTTTT. Residues: CASSLVGGQGPGELFF.

The chain employs TRBV18 and TRBJ2-3, with D hard to call. CDR3 length: 12 amino acids. V was clipped by 10 bases and J by 6 bases, with 14 bases between them. Germline V gives CDR1 KGHSH, CDR2 LQKENI. DNA for the CDR3: TGTGCCACCCGGGCGTTGACGGATACGCAGTATTTT. The encoded protein is CATRALTDTQYF.

This chain connects TRBV7-9 to TRBJ1-6; D not certain. This CDR3 is built from 12 residues. Trimming left V 1 base short and J 7 bases short, with 2 bases between. Germline CDR1 is SEHNR and CDR2 is FQNEAQ (reference sequence). The CDR3 loop is CASSLENSPLHF. The CDR3 DNA follows: TGTGCCAGCAGCTTAGAGAATTCACCCCTCCACTTT.

The V gene is TRBV29-1, the J gene TRBJ2-3; 12 positions match TRBD2. The CDR3 length is 18 residues. V was clipped by 4 bases and J by 0 bases; unmatched bases: 11. Germline CDR1 is SQVTM and CDR2 is ANQGSEA. This CDR3 is CSVVGLAGGHTSTDTQYF. As DNA, the CDR3 is TGCAGCGTTGTTGGGCTAGCGGGAGGGCATACAAGCACAGATACGCAGTATTTT.

By share, this clone counts as medium-sized (0.01 to 0.1%). The chain is built from TRBV9 and TRBJ2-3; TRBD2 aligns across 11 bases. The ends lost 4 bases at V and 4 bases at J; junction bases unmatched: 8. Germline V gene sequence: CDR1 SGDLS, CDR2 YYNGEE. The CDR3 is 16 amino acids. This CDR3 reads CASSSQGLAGSDTQYF. The CDR3 DNA reads TGTGCCAGCAGCTCACAAGGACTAGCGGGCTCAGATACGCAGTATTTT.

The J gene is TRBJ2-2, the V gene TRBV11-2; TRBD1 is a possible D gene (6 bases). V shed 4 bases and J shed 5 bases, with 8 bases lying between them. This CDR3 region has 13 residues. Germline values: CDR1 SGHAT, CDR2 FQNNGV. The CDR3: CASSYGQTGELFF. In DNA form, the CDR3 reads TGTGCCAGCAGCTACGGACAGACCGGGGAGCTGTTTTTT. The entire variable domain, with the rest obtained from reference TRBV11-2 and TRBJ2-2, is as follows: EAGVAQSPRYKIIEKRQSVAFWCNPISGHATLYWYQQILGQGPKLLIQFQNNGVVDDSQLPKDRFSAERLKGVDSTLKIQPAKLEDSAVYLCASSYGQTGELFFGEGSRLTVL.

This rearrangement joins TRBV5-1 to TRBJ2-5; D possibly corresponds to TRBD1 (6 bases). Germline V gives CDR1 SGHRS, CDR2 YFSETQ. This CDR3 is built from 13 residues. Trimming took off 5 bases at V and 5 bases at J, with 13 bases between the two ends. CDR3 sequence reads: CASRTGIWETQYF. CDR3 sequence (DNA): TGCGCCAGCAGGACAGGTATTTGGGAGACCCAGTACTTC.

The chain combines TRBV6-5 with TRBJ1-1; D perhaps matches TRBD1 (6 bases). Germline-derived CDR1 and CDR2 are MNHEY and SVGAGI. The germline V and J ends were trimmed by 3 bases and 1 base, with 15 bases remaining between them. The CDR3 runs to 16 residues. Here the CDR3 DNA reads TGTGCCAGCAGTTATTCATACAGGGTAGCGAACACTGAAGCTTTCTTT. Its protein is CASSYSYRVANTEAFF.

This chain joins TRBV7-3 and TRBJ2-5, with D possibly TRBD2 on 6 matching bases. This CDR3 is built from 16 residues. The germline V and J ends were trimmed by 3 bases and 0 bases, with 14 bases remaining between them. Germline V CDR1 and CDR2: SGHTA, FQGTGA. The CDR3 DNA is TGTGCCAGCAGCTTGACGGGCCGGGACTACCAAGAGACCCAGTACTTC. As protein: CASSLTGRDYQETQYF.

The chain uses TRBV10-3 and TRBJ2-1, with D possibly being TRBD2 (6 bases). Germline CDR1 reads ENHRY; CDR2 reads SYGVKD. The V end was cut by 3 bases, the J end by 8 bases, with 20 bases between. CDR3 length: 16 amino acids. The CDR3 DNA is TGTGCCATCAGTGATAATGCGGGGTTATTTATCGATGAGCAGTTCTTC. Translation: CAISDNAGLFIDEQFF.